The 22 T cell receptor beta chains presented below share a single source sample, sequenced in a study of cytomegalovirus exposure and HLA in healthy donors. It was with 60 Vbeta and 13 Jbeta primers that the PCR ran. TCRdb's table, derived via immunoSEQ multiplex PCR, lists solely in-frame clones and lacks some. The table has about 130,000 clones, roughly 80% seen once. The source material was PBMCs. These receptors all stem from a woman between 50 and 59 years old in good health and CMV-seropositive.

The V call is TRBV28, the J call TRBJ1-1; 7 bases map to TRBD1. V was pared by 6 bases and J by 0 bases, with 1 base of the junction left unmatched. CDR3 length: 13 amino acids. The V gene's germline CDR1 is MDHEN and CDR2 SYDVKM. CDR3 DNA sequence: TGTGCCAGCAGGACAGGGTTGAACACTGAAGCTTTCTTT. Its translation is CASRTGLNTEAFF.

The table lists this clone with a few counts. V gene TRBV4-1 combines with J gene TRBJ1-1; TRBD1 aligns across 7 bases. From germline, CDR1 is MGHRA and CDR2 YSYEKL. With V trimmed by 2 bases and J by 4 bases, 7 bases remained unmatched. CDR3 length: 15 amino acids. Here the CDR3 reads CASSQNTGDRTEAFF. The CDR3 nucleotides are TGCGCCAGCAGCCAAAATACAGGGGATCGCACTGAAGCTTTCTTT.

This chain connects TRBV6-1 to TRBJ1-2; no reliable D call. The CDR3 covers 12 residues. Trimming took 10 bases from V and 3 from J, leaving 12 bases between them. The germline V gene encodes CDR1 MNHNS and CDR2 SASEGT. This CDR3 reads CATSTGDYGYTF. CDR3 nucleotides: TGTGCCACTTCAACCGGGGACTATGGCTACACCTTC.

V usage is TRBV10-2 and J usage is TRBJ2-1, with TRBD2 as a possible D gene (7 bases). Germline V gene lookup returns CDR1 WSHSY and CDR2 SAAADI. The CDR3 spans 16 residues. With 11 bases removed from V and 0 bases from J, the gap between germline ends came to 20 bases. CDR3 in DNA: TGCGCCGGCGGGGGCGGGACTCCGAGCTCCTACAATGAGCAGTTCTTC. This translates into CAGGGGTPSSYNEQFF.

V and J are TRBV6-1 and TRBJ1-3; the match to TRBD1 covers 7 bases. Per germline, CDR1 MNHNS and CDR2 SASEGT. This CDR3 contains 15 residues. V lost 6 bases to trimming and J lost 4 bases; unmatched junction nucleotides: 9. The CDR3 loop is CASSSRQGFGNTIYF. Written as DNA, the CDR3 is TGTGCCAGCAGCTCCCGACAGGGATTCGGAAACACCATATATTTT.

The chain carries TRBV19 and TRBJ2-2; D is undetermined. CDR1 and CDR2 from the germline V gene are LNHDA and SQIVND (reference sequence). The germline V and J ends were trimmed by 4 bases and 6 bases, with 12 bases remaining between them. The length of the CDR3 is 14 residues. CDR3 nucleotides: TGTGCCAGTAGTAGTTTGCGTTTGCCCGGGGAGCTGTTTTTT. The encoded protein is CASSSLRLPGELFF.

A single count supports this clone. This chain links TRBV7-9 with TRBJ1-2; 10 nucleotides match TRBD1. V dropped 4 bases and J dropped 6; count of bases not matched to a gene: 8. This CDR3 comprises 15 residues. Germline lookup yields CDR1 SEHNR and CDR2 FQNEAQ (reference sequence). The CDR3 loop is CASSSGQGPFHGYTF. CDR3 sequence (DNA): TGTGCCAGCAGCTCGGGACAGGGGCCCTTCCATGGCTACACCTTC.

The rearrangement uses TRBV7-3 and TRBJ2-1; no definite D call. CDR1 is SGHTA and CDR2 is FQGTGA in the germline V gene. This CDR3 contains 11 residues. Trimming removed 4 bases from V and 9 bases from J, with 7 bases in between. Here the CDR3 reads CASSSGGEQFF. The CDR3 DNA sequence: TGTGCCAGCAGCTCAGGTGGTGAGCAGTTCTTC.

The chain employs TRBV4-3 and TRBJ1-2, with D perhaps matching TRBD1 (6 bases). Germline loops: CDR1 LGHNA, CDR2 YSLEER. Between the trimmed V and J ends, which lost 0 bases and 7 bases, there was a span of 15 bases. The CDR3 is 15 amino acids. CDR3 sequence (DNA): TGCGCCAGCAGCCAAGATACAGGGATGCTTCGTGGCTACACCTTC. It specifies CASSQDTGMLRGYTF.

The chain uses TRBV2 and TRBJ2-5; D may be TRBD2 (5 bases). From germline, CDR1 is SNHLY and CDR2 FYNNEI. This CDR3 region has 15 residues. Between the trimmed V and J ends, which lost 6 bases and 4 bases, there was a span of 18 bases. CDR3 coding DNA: TGTGCCAGCAGCTTTACTAGAGGGAAGGGAGAGACCCAGTACTTC. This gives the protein CASSFTRGKGETQYF.

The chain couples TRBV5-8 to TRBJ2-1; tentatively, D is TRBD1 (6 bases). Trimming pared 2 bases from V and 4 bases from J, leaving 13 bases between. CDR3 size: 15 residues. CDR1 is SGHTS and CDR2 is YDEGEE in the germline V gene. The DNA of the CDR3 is TGTGCCAGCAGCTTAACTTCGGACAGATACAATGAGCAGTTCTTC. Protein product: CASSLTSDRYNEQFF.

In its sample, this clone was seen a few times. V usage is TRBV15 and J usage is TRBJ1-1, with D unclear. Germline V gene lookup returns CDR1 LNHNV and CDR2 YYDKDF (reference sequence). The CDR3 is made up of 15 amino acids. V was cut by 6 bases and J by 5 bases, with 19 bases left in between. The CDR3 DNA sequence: TGTGCCACCAGTCAGAGAAGCGGCGGGGTGACTGAAGCTTTCTTT. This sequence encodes CATSQRSGGVTEAFF. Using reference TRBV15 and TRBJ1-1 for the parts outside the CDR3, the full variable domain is DAMVIQNPRYQVTQFGKPVTLSCSQTLNHNVMYWYQQKSSQAPKLLFHYYDKDFNNEADTPDNFQSRRPNTSFCFLDIRSPGLGDTAMYLCATSQRSGGVTEAFFGQGTRLTVV.

CDR3 amino acids: CASRLTSGRILGYNEQFF. The CDR3, as DNA: TGTGCCAGCAGACTAACTAGCGGGAGGATTCTGGGCTACAATGAGCAGTTCTTC. The genes are TRBV7-9 and TRBJ2-1, with 12 bases that match TRBD2. V shed 6 bases and J 3 bases; nucleotides not matched to a gene: 12. This CDR3 comprises 18 residues. The germline V gene has CDR1 SEHNR and CDR2 FQNEAQ (reference sequence).

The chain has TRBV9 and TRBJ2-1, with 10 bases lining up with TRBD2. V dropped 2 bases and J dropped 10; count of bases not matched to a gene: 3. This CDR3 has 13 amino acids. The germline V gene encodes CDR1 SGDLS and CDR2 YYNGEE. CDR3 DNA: TGTGCCAGCAGCGTTTTAGCGGGAGGCGAGCAGTTCTTC. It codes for CASSVLAGGEQFF.

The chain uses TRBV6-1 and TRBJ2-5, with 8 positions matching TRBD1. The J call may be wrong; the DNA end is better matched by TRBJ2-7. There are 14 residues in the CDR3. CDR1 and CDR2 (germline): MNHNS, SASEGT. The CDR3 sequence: CASRDQGARYEQYF. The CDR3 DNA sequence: TGTGCCAGCAGGGATCAGGGGGCGCGGTACGAGCAGTACTTC.

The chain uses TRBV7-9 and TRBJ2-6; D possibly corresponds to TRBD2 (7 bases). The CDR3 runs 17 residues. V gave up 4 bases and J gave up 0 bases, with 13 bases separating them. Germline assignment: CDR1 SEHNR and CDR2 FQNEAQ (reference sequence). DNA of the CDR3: TGTGCCAGCAGCTGGACGAGGGGGGGCTCTGGGGCCAACGTCCTGACTTTC. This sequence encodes CASSWTRGGSGANVLTF.

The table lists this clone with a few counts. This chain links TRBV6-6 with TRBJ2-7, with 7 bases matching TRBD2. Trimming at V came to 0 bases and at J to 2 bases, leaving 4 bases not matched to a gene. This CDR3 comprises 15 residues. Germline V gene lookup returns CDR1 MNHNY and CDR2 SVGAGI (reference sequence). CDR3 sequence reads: CASSYSGLGAYEQYF. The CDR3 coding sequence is TGTGCCAGCAGTTACTCTGGACTAGGCGCCTACGAGCAGTACTTC.

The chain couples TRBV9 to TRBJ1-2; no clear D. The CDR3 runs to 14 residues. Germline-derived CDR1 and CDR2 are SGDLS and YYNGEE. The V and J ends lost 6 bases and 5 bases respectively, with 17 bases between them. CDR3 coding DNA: TGTGCCAGCACTCCCTCCAGACGGGGATATGGCTACACCTTC. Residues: CASTPSRRGYGYTF.

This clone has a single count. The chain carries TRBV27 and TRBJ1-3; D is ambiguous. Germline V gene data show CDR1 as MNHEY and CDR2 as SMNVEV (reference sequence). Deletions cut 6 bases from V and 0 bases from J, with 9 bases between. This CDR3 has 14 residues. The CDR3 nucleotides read TGTGCCAGCAGGGCATTCGCCTCTGGAAACACCATATATTTT. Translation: CASRAFASGNTIYF.

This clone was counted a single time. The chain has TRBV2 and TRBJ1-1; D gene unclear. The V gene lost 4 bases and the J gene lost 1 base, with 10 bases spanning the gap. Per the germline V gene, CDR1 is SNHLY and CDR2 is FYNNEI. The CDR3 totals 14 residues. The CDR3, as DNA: TGTGCCAGCAGTGTCCGGGTGGGGAACACTGAAGCTTTCTTT. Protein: CASSVRVGNTEAFF. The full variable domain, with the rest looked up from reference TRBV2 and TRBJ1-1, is EPEVTQTPSHQVTQMGQEVILRCVPISNHLYFYWYRQILGQKVEFLVSFYNNEISEKSEIFDDQFSVERPDGSNFTLKIRSTKLEDSAMYFCASSVRVGNTEAFFGQGTRLTVV.

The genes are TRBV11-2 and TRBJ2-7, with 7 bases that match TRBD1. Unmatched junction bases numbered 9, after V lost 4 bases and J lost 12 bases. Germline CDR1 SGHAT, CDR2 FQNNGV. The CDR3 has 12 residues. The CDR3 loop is CASSSWTGSTYF. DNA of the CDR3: TGTGCCAGCAGCTCCTGGACAGGCTCGACGTACTTC.

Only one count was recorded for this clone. CDR3 DNA: TGCGCCAGCAGTGACGGACAGCCGAGCACTGAAGCTTTCTTT. Translated: CASSDGQPSTEAFF. The V and J genes are TRBV5-1 and TRBJ1-1; D is possibly TRBD1 (6 bases). The ends were cut back, 5 bases at V and 4 bases at J, with 15 bases in the middle. From germline, CDR1 is SGHRS and CDR2 YFSETQ. The CDR3 loop spans 14 amino acids.